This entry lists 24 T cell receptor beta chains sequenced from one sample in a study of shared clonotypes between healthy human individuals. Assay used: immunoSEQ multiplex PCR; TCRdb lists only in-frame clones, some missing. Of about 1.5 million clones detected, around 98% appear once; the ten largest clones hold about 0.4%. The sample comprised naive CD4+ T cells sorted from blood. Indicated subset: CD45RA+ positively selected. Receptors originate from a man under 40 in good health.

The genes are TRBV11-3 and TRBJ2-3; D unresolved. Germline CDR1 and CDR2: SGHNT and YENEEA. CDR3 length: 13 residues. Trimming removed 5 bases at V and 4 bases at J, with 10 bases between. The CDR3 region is CASSPTWADTQYF. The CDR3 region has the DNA TGTGCCAGCAGCCCAACATGGGCAGATACGCAGTATTTT.

In DNA form, the CDR3 reads TGTGCCTGGAGTAATGGGGGAGATACGCAGTATTTT. Residues: CAWSNGGDTQYF. The chain joins TRBV30 to TRBJ2-3, with D perhaps TRBD1 or TRBD2 (5 bases each). CDR1 is GTSNPN and CDR2 is SVGIG in the germline V gene (reference sequence). V was pared by 2 bases and J by 5 bases, with 8 bases between. The CDR3 length is 12 residues. The full variable domain, its missing parts supplied by reference TRBV30 and TRBJ2-3, is SQTIHQWPATLVQPVGSPLSLECTVEGTSNPNLYWYRQAAGRGLQLLFYSVGIGQISSEVPQNLSASRPQDRQFILSSKKLLLSDSGFYLCAWSNGGDTQYFGPGTRLTVL.

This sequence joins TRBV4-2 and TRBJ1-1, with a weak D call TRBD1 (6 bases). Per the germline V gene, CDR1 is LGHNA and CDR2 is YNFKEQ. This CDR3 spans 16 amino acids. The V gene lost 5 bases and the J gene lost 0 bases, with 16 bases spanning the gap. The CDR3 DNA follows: TGTGCCAGCAGCTCCTCGAGGGGGATCCTGAACACTGAAGCTTTCTTT. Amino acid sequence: CASSSSRGILNTEAFF.

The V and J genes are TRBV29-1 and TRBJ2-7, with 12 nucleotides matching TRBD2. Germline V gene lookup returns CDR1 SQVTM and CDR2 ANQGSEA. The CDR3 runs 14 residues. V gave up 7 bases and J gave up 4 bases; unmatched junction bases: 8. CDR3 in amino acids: CSASGRARGYEQYF. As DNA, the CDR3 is TGCAGCGCTAGCGGGAGGGCCCGTGGTTACGAGCAGTACTTC.

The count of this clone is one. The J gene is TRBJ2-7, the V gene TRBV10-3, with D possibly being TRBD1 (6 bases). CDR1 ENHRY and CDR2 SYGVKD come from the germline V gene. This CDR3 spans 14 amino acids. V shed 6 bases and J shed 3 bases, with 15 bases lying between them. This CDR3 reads CAIRNRAIGYEQYF. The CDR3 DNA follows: TGTGCCATCAGAAACAGGGCCATTGGCTACGAGCAGTACTTC.

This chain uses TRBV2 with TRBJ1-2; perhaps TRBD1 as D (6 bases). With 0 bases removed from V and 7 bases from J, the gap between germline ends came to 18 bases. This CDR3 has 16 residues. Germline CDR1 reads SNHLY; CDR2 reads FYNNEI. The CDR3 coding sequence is TGTGCCAGCAGTGAAGCACGGGGGGCGTCAGTAGGTGGCTACACCTTC. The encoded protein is CASSEARGASVGGYTF.

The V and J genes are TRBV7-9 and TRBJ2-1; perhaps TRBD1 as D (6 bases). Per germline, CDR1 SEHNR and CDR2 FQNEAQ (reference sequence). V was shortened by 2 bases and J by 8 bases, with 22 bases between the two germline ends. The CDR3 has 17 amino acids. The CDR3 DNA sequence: TGTGCCAGCAGCTTATACGGAGGTGTAACAGGGAGTGATGAGCAGTTCTTC. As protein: CASSLYGGVTGSDEQFF.

CDR3 bases: TGTGCCAGCAGCTACCCTCGCGGGGCAACTAATGAAAAACTGTTTTTT. Protein: CASSYPRGATNEKLFF. The genes are TRBV7-9 and TRBJ1-4; D uncertain. Germline V gene lookup returns CDR1 SEHNR and CDR2 FQNEAQ (reference sequence). CDR3 length equals 16 residues. The V end was cut by 4 bases, the J end by 0 bases, with 12 bases between.

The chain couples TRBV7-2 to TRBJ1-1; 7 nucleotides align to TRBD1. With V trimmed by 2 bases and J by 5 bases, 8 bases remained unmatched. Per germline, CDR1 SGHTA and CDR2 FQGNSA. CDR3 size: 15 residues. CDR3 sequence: CASSLKGDRATEAFF. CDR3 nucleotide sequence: TGTGCCAGCAGCTTAAAGGGCGACAGGGCTACTGAAGCTTTCTTT.

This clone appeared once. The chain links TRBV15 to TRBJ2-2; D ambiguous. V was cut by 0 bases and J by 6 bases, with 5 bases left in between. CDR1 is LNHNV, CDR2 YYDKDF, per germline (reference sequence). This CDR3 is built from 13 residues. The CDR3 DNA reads TGTGCCACCAGCAGAGAGGTCCCCGGGGAGCTGTTTTTT. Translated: CATSREVPGELFF. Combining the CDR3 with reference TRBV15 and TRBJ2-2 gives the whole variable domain DAMVIQNPRYQVTQFGKPVTLSCSQTLNHNVMYWYQQKSSQAPKLLFHYYDKDFNNEADTPDNFQSRRPNTSFCFLDIRSPGLGDTAMYLCATSREVPGELFFGEGSRLTVL.

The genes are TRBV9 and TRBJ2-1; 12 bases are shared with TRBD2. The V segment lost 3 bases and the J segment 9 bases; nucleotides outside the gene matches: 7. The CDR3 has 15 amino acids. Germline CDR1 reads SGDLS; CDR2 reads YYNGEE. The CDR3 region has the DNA TGTGCCAGCAGCGCTAGCGGGAGGGCCATGGGTGAGCAGTTCTTC. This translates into CASSASGRAMGEQFF.

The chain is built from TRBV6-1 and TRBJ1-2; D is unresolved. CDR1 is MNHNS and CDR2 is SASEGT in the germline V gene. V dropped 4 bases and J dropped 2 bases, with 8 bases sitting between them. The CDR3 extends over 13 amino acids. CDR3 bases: TGTGCCAGCAGTGCTCAGGAAAACTATGGCTACACCTTC. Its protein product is CASSAQENYGYTF.

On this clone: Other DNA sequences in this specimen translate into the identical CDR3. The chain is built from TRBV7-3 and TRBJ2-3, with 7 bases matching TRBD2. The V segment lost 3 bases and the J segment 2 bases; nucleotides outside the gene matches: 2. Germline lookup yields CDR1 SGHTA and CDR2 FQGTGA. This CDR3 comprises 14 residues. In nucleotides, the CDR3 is TGTGCCAGCAGCTTGGGGGGGACCACAGATACGCAGTATTTT. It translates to CASSLGGTTDTQYF.

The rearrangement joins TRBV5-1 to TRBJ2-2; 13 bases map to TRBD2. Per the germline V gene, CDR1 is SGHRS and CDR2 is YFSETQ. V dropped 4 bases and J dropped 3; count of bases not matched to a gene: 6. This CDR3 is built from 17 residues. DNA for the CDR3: TGCGCCAGCAGCACCTGGACTAGCGGGAGTTACACCGGGGAGCTGTTTTTT. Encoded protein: CASSTWTSGSYTGELFF. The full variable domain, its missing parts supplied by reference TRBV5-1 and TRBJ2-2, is KAGVTQTPRYLIKTRGQQVTLSCSPISGHRSVSWYQQTPGQGLQFLFEYFSETQRNKGNFPGRFSGRQFSNSRSEMNVSTLELGDSALYLCASSTWTSGSYTGELFFGEGSRLTVL.

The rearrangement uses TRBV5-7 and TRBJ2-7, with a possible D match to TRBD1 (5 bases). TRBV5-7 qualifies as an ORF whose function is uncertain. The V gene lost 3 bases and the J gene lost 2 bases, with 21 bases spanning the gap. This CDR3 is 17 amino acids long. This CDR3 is CASSSRLPRAGPYEQYF. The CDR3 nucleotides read TGTGCCAGCAGCTCACGACTGCCCAGAGCAGGGCCCTACGAGCAGTACTTC.

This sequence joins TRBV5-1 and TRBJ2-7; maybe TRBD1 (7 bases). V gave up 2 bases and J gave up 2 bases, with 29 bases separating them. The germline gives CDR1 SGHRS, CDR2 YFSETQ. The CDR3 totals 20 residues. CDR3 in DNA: TGCGCCAGCAGCTTTTATCTCCGGACAGGTCCACCGGGAGAACCCTACGAGCAGTACTTC. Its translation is CASSFYLRTGPPGEPYEQYF.

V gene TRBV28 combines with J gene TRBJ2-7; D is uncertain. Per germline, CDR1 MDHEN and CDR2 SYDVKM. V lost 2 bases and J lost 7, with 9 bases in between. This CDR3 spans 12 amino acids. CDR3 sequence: CASSLLPWEQYF. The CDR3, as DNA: TGTGCCAGCAGTTTACTCCCCTGGGAGCAGTACTTC.

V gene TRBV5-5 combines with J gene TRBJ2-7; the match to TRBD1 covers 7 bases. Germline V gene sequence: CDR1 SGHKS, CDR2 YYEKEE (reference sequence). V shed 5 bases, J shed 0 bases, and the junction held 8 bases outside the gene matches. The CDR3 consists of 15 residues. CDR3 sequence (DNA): TGTGCCAGCAGAAATGGACAGGCGGACTCCTACGAGCAGTACTTC. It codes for CASRNGQADSYEQYF.

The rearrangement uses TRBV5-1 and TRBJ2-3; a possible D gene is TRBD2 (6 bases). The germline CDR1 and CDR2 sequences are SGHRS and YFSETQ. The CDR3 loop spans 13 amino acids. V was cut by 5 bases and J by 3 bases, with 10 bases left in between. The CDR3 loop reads CASREGGTDTQYF. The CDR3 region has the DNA TGCGCCAGCAGAGAGGGAGGTACAGATACGCAGTATTTT. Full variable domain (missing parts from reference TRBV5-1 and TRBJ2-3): KAGVTQTPRYLIKTRGQQVTLSCSPISGHRSVSWYQQTPGQGLQFLFEYFSETQRNKGNFPGRFSGRQFSNSRSEMNVSTLELGDSALYLCASREGGTDTQYFGPGTRLTVL.

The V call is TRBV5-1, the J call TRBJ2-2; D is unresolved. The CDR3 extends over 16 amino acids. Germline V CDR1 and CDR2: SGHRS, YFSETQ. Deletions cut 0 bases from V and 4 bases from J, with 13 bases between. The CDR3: CASSLGAAIGTGELFF. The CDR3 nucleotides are TGCGCCAGCAGCTTGGGCGCCGCGATAGGCACCGGGGAGCTGTTTTTT.

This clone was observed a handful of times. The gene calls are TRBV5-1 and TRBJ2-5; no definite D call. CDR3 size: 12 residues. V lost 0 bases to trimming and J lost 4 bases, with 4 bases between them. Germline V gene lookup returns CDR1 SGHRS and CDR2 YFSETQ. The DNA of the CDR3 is TGCGCCAGCAGCTTGGACCTAGAGACCCAGTACTTC. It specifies CASSLDLETQYF.

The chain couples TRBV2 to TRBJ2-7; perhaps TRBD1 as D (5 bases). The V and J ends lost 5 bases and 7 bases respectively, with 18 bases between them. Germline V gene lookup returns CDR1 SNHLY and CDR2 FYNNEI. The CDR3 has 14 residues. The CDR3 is CASSLRVVEREQYF. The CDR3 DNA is TGTGCCAGCAGTCTCAGGGTCGTGGAGAGGGAGCAGTACTTC.

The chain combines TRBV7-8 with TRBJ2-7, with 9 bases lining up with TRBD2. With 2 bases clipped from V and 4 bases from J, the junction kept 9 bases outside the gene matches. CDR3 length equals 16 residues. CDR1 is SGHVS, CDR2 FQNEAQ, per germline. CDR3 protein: CASSLSAFSGGYEQYF. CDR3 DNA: TGTGCCAGCAGCTTATCTGCCTTCAGCGGGGGGTACGAGCAGTACTTC.

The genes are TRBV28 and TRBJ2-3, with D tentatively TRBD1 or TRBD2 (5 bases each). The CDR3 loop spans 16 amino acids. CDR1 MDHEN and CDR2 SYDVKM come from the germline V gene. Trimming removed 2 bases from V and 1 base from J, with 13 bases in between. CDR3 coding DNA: TGTGCCAGCAGTTTAAAACTGCAGGGAGGCACAGATACGCAGTATTTT. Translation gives CASSLKLQGGTDTQYF.